This T cell receptor beta chain was captured in a study of OX40 agonist ivuxolimab in advanced cancers. Whole-study results and caveats: At doses 0.1 to 3.0 mg/kg, CD4+ and CD8+ clones expanded. Relative to CD4+, CD8+ T cells held more expanded clones on average.

Comment on this clone: Its antigen is undetermined.

Germline V gene lookup returns CDR1 MGHRA and CDR2 YSYEKL. The CDR3 has 16 amino acids. V was pared by 4 bases and J by 0 bases, with 6 bases of the junction left unmatched. TCRdb's copy holds only in-frame clones and misses some; the assay was immunoSEQ multiplex PCR. The repertoire holds tens of thousands of clones, around 93% seen once, with roughly 15% in the top ten. The chain uses TRBV4-1 and TRBJ1-1, with 9 positions matching TRBD1. This TCR derives from an adult with an advanced solid tumor such as melanoma, head and neck, liver or kidney cancer. The sample here was CD4+ or CD8+ T cells sorted from blood, taken in a trial of the OX40 agonist ivuxolimab. The DNA for the CDR3 is TGCGCCAGCAGCCCCTGGACAGGGGAATTGAACACTGAAGCTTTCTTT. The encoded protein is CASSPWTGELNTEAFF.